This T cell receptor (beta chain) is from a study of T cell changes during pregnancy in multiple sclerosis (dated by TCRdb to 2018 to 2020). The study in broad terms: In women with multiple sclerosis, the researchers looked at how the T cell repertoire shifted as pregnancy progressed.

About this clone: There is no known antigen for this receptor. No per-base quality is available; no much larger clone lies one base away.

Libraries were prepared through the immunoSEQ multiplex PCR assay. Sourced from immuneACCESS, this table was stored by TCRdb with only in-frame sequences that have V and J called. A share of the clones is absent; for the studies checked, an unresolved V gene accounts for under half, and the remainder has no known explanation. The sample includes about 50,000 clones, with more than 80% observed a single time. Around 0.4% of the sample comes from the top ten. Between the V and J ends, shortened by 7 bases and 1 base respectively, the junction contains 13 bases. Taken from the germline V gene, the CDR1 and CDR2 loops are MNHNS and SASEGT. The CDR3, cysteine through phenylalanine, is 14 amino acids long. Only the CDR3 part of the read is kept: 42 bases, read in frame from the first base.

The TCR sequence derives from a female donor with multiple sclerosis, enrolled in a pregnancy study. This receptor chain uses TRBV6-1 and TRBJ2-5; a tentative D match to TRBD2 spans 5 bases. The sequencing here drew on CD4+ T cells from peripheral blood mononuclear cells, taken before pregnancy. The CDR3 has the sequence CASTRAGPQETQYF. At the DNA level, the sequence is TGTGCCAGCACGCGGGCGGGTCCCCAAGAGACCCAGTACTTC.